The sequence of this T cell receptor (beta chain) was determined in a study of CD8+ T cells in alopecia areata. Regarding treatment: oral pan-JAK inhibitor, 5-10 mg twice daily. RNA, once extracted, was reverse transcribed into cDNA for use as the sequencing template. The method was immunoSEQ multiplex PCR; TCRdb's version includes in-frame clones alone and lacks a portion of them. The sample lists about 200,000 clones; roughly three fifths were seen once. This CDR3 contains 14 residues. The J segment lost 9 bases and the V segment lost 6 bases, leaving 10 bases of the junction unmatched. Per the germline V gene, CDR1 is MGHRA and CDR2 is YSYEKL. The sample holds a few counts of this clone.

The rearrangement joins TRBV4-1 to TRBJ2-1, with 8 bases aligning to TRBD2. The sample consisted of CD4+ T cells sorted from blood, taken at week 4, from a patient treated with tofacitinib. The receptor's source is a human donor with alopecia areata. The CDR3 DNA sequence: TGCGCCAGCAGTCCACCGGGGGCGGGGGGTGAGCAGTTCTTC. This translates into CASSPPGAGGEQFF.